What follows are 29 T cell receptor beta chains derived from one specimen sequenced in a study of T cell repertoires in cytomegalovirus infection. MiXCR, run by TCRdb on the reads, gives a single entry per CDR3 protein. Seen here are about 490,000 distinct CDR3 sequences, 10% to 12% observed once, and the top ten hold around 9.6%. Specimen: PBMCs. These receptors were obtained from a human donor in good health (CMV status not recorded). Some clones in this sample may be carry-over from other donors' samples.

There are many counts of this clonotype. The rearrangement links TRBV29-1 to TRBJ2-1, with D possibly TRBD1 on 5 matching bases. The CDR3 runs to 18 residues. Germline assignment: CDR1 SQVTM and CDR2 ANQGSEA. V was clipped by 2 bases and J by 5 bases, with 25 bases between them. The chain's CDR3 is CSVERAGSPVTRNNEQFF. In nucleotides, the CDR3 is TGCAGCGTTGAAAGGGCAGGGTCTCCCGTTACGAGGAACAATGAGCAGTTCTTC.

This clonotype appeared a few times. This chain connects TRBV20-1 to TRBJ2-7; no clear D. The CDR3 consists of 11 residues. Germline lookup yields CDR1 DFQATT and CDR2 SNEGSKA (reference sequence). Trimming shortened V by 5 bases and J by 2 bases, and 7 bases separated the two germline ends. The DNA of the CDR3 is TGCAGTGCTTCCCCGGCCTACGAGCAGTACTTC. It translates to CSASPAYEQYF.

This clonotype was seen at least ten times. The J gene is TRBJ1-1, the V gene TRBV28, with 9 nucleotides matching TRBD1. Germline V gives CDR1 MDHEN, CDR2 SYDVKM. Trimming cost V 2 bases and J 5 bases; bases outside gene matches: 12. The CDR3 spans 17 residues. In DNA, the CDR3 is TGTGCCAGCAGTTTAGCAGGGGGGGACAGGGTAGGGACTGAAGCTTTCTTT. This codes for CASSLAGGDRVGTEAFF.

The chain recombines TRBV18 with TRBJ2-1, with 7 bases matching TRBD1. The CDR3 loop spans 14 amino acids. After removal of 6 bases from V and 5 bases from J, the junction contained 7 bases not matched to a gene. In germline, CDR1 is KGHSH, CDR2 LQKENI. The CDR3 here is CASSLKTGNNEQFF. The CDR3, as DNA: TGTGCCAGCTCTCTAAAGACAGGGAACAATGAGCAGTTCTTC.

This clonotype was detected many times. As DNA, the CDR3 is TGTGCCAGCAGCTTAACAGAGAACTATGGCTACACCTTC. As protein: CASSLTENYGYTF. The J gene is TRBJ1-2, the V gene TRBV7-8; D uncertain. The V gene lost 2 bases and the J gene lost 2 bases, with 6 bases spanning the gap. The germline gives CDR1 SGHVS, CDR2 FQNEAQ. This CDR3 region has 13 residues.

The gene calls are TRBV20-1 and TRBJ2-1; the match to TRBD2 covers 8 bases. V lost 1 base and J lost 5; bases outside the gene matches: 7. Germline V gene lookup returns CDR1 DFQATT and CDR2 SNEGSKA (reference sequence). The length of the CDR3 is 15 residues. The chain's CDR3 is CSARVRGGFHNEQFF. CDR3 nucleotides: TGCAGTGCTAGAGTTCGGGGGGGCTTCCACAATGAGCAGTTCTTC.

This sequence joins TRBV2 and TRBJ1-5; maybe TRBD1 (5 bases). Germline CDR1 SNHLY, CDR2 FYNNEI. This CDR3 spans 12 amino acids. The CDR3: CATRRGNQPQHF. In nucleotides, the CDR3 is TGTGCGACGCGCAGGGGCAATCAGCCCCAGCATTTT.

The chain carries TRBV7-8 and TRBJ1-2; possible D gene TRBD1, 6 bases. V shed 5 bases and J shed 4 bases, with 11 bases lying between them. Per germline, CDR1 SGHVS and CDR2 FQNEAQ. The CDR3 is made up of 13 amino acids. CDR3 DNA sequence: TGTGCCAGCAGCGCAGGGGTCGGCTATGGCTACACCTTC. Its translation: CASSAGVGYGYTF. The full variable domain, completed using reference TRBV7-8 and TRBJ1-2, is GAGVSQSPRYKVAKRGQDVALRCDPISGHVSLFWYQQALGQGPEFLTYFQNEAQLDKSGLPSDRFFAERPEGSVSTLKIQRTQQEDSAVYLCASSAGVGYGYTFGSGTRLTVV.

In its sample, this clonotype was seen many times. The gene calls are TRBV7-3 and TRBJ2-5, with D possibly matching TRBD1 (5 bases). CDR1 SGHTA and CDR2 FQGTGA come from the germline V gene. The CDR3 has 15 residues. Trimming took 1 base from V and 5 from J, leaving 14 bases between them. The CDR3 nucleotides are TGTGCCAGCAGCTTAAGGCAGGGTTCACGGGAGACCCAGTACTTC. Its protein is CASSLRQGSRETQYF.

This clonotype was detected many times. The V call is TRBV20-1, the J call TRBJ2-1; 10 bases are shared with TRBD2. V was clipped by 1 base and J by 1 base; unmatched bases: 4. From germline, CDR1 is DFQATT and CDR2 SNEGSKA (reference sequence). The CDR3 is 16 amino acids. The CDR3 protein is CSARGSTSGSYNEQFF. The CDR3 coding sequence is TGCAGTGCTAGAGGATCGACTAGCGGGTCCTACAATGAGCAGTTCTTC.

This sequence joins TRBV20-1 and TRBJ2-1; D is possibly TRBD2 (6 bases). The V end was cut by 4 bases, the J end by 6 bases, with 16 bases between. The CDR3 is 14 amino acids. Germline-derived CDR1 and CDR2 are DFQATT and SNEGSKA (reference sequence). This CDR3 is CSATRPWDSNEQFF. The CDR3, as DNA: TGCAGTGCTACCCGCCCCTGGGACTCCAATGAGCAGTTCTTC.

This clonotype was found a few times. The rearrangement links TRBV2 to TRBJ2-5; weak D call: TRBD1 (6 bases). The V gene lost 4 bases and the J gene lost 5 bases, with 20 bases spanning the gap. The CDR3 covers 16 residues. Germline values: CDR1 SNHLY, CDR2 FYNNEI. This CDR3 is CASSVSGHPAGETQYF. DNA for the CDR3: TGTGCCAGCAGTGTCTCGGGACACCCTGCAGGGGAGACCCAGTACTTC.

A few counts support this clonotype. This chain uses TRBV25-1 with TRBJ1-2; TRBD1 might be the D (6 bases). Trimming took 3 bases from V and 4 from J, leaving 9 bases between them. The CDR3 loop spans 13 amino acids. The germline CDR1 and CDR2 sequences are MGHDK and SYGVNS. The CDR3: CASSDGGGYGYTF. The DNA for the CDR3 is TGTGCCAGCAGTGACGGGGGCGGCTATGGCTACACCTTC.

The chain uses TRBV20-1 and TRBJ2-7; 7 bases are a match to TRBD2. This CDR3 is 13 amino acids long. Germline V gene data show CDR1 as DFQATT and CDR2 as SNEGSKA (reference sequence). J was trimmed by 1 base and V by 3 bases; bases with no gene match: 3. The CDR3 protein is CSASGGSSYEQYF. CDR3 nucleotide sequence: TGCAGTGCTAGTGGCGGGAGTTCCTACGAGCAGTACTTC.

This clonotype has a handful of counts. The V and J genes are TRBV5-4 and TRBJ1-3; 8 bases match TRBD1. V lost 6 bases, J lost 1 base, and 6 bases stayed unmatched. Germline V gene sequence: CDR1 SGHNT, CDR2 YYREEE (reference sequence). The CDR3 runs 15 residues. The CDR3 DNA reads TGTGCCAGCAACCAACAGGGGGGATCTGGAAACACCATATATTTT. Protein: CASNQQGGSGNTIYF.

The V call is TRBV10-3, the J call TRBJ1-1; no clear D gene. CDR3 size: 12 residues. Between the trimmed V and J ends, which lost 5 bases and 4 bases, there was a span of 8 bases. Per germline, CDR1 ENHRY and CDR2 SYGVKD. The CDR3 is CAISLKGTEAFF. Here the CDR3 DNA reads TGTGCCATCAGTTTAAAGGGCACTGAAGCTTTCTTT.

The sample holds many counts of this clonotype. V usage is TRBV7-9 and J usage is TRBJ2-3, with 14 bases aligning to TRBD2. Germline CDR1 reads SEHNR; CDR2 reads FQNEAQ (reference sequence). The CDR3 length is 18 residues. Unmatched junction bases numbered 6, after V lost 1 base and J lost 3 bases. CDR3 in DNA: TGTGCCAGCAGCTTAGGCCTCGGGACTAGCGGGAGTACAGATACGCAGTATTTT. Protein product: CASSLGLGTSGSTDTQYF.

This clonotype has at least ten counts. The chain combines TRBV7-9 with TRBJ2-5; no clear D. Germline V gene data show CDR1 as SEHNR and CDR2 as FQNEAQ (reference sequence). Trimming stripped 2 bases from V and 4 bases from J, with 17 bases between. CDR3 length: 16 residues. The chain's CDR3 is CASSLWDGPTGETQYF. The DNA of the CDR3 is TGTGCCAGCAGCTTATGGGATGGCCCAACGGGAGAGACCCAGTACTTC. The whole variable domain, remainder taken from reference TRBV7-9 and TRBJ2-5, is DTGVSQNPRHKITKRGQNVTFRCDPISEHNRLYWYRQTLGQGPEFLTYFQNEAQLEKSRLLSDRFSAERPKGSFSTLEIQRTEQGDSAMYLCASSLWDGPTGETQYFGPGTRLLVL.

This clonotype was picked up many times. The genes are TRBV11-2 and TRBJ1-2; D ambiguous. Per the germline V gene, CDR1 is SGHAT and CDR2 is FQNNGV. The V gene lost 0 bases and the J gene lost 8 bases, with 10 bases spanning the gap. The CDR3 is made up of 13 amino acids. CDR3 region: CASSLDRSGGYTF. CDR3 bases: TGTGCCAGCAGCTTAGACAGGTCCGGGGGCTACACCTTC.

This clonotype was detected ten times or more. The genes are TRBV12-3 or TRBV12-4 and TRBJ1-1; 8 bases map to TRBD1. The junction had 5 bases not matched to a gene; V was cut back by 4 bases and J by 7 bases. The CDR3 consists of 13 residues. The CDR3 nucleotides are TGTGCCAGCAGTTGGACAGGGTCTCGTGAAGCTTTCTTT. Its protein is CASSWTGSREAFF.

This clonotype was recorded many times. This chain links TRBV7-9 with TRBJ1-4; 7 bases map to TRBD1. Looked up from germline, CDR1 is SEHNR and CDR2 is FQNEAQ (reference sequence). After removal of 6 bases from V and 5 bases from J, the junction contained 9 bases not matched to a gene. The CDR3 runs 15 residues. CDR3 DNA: TGTGCCAGCAGACCCCCGGGACAGCGGAATGAAAAACTGTTTTTT. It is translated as CASRPPGQRNEKLFF.

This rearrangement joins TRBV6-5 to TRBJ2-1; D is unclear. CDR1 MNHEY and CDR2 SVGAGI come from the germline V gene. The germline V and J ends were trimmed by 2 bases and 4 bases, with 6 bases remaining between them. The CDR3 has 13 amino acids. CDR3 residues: CASSYGRYNEQFF. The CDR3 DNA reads TGTGCCAGCAGTTACGGGCGTTACAATGAGCAGTTCTTC.

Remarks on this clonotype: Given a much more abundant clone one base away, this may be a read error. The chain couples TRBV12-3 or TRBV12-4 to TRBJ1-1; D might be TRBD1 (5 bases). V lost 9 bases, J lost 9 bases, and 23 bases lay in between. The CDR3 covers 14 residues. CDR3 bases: TGTGCCAGGAGCACTCCTGGGGCCGACTCTCAAGCTTTCTTT. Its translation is CARSTPGADSQAFF.

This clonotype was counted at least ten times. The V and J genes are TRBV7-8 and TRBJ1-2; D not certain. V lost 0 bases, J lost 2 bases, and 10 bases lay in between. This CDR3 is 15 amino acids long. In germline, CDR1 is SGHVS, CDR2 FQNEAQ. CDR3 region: CASSLASILNYGYTF. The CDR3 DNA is TGTGCCAGCAGCTTAGCGTCCATACTAAACTATGGCTACACCTTC.

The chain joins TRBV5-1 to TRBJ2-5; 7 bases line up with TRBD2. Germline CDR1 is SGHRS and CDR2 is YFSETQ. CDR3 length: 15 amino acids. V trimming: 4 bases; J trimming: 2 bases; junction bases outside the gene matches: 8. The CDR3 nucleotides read TGCGCCAGCAGCGAGGAAGCGGGAATACAAGAGACCCAGTACTTC. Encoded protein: CASSEEAGIQETQYF. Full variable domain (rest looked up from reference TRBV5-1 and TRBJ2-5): KAGVTQTPRYLIKTRGQQVTLSCSPISGHRSVSWYQQTPGQGLQFLFEYFSETQRNKGNFPGRFSGRQFSNSRSEMNVSTLELGDSALYLCASSEEAGIQETQYFGPGTRLLVL.

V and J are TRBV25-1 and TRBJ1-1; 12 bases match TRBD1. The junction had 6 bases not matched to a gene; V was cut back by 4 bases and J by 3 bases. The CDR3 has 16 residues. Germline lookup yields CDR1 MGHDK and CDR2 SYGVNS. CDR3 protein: CASSGGTGGAYTEAFF. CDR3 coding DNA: TGTGCCAGCAGTGGAGGGACAGGGGGCGCCTACACTGAAGCTTTCTTT.

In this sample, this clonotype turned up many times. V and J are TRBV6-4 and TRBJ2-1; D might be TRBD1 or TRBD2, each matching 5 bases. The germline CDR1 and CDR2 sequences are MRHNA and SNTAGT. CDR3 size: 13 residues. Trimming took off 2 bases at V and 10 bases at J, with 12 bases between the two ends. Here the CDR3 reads CASSDRDLGEQFF. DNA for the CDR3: TGTGCCAGCAGTGACAGGGACCTAGGAGAGCAGTTCTTC.

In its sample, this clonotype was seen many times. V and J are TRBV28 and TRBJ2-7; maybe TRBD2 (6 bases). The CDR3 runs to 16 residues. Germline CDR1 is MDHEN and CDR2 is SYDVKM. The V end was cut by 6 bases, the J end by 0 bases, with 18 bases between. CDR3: CASSPSSGRSSYEQYF. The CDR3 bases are TGTGCCAGCAGCCCTAGCTCGGGGAGGTCCTCCTACGAGCAGTACTTC.

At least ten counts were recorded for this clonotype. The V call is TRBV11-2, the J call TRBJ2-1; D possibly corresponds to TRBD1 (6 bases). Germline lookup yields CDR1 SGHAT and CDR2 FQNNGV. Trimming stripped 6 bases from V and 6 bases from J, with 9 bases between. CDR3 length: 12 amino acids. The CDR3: CASRLQGNEQFF. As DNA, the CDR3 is TGTGCCAGCAGGCTACAGGGCAATGAGCAGTTCTTC. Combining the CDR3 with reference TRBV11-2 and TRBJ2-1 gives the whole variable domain EAGVAQSPRYKIIEKRQSVAFWCNPISGHATLYWYQQILGQGPKLLIQFQNNGVVDDSQLPKDRFSAERLKGVDSTLKIQPAKLEDSAVYLCASRLQGNEQFFGPGTRLTVL.